This T cell receptor (beta chain) was identified during a study of T cell repertoires in cytomegalovirus infection. Study as a whole: Indications of both CMV infection and matching HLA type were provided by public TCR beta signatures. Study observations and caveats: HLA-C-restricted TCR beta clonotypes specific for CMV led the ex vivo response. Based on cumulative public TCR beta family frequency, carriers of CMV plus the relevant HLA were identified.

TCRdb independently ran MiXCR on the reads; one entry per CDR3 protein. This sample carries 150,000 or so distinct CDR3 sequences, 6.5% of them seen once, and the ten largest clones take 15% to 20%. This clonotype was counted at least ten times. The antigen remains unidentified. Germline assignment: CDR1 MNHEY and CDR2 SVGEGT. The CDR3 is 17 amino acids. V was shortened by 4 bases and J by 2 bases, with 19 bases between the two germline ends. The sequence was collected from a human donor in good health (CMV status not recorded). Some clones in this sample may be carry-over from other donors' samples. The V and J genes are TRBV6-2 or TRBV6-3 and TRBJ2-3; D is perhaps TRBD2 (6 bases). What was sequenced was PBMCs. CDR3 DNA: TGTGCCAGCAGTTTTCTTCCCAGACTAGGGGACACAGATACGCAGTATTTT. Its translation is CASSFLPRLGDTDTQYF.